Sequencing of this T cell receptor beta chain was carried out in a study of beta chain features in type 1 diabetes. Study summary: Patients looked much like healthy donors when it came to age, gender and cell yields.

Remarks on this clone: Its specificity is unknown.

Germline CDR1 and CDR2: SGHRS and YFSETQ. CDR3 length: 15 amino acids. J gave up 9 bases and V 0 bases, and 8 bases lay outside the gene matches. The study reverse transcribed the entire isolated RNA, so it sequenced expressed TCRB transcripts. The assay was immunoSEQ multiplex PCR, and TCRdb's table has in-frame clones only and misses some. The data show tens of thousands of clones, approximately 47% seen once. It was via CD45RO/CCR7/CD25/CD127/CD95/CD27 that CD4+ naive, central memory, regulatory and stem cell-like memory cells were sorted. Overall study results and limits: The naive, central memory and Treg TCRB repertoires showed an apparent similarity that was greater among patients than among healthy donors. TCRB CDR3s from Type 1 diabetes patients were moderately but significantly shorter in all four CD4+ subsets.

V is TRBV5-1 and J is TRBJ2-1; 8 nucleotides agree with TRBD2. Sequences were obtained from central memory CD4+ T cells from blood. The origin of this receptor is a man between 25 and 39 years old with type 1 diabetes. The CDR3 is CASSLDLAGGSEQFF. CDR3 bases: TGCGCCAGCAGCTTGGATCTGGCGGGAGGTAGTGAGCAGTTCTTC. Using reference TRBV5-1 and TRBJ2-1 for the parts outside the CDR3, the full variable domain is KAGVTQTPRYLIKTRGQQVTLSCSPISGHRSVSWYQQTPGQGLQFLFEYFSETQRNKGNFPGRFSGRQFSNSRSEMNVSTLELGDSALYLCASSLDLAGGSEQFFGPGTRLTVL.